The clone carrying this T cell receptor beta chain appeared a few times. This specimen comes from a study of T cell changes during pregnancy in multiple sclerosis. Assay used: immunoSEQ multiplex PCR; TCRdb lists only in-frame clones, some missing. The table records tens of thousands of clones, roughly 91% of them present only once. Deletions cut 7 bases from V and 4 bases from J, with 13 bases between. Germline V gene data show CDR1 as SEHNR and CDR2 as FQNEAQ (reference sequence). CDR3 size: 13 residues. This chain uses TRBV7-9 with TRBJ1-1; no definite D call. Sample: peripheral blood, taken in the third trimester of pregnancy. The TCR sequence derives from a female donor in good health, enrolled as a control in a pregnancy study. DNA of the CDR3: TGTGCCAGCAACTTCGGAGCGACCACTGAAGCTTTCTTT. Translating it yields CASNFGATTEAFF.